The 5 T cell receptor beta chains presented below share a single source sample, sequenced in a study of vaccination effects on CD4 cells after COVID-19 (dated by TCRdb to 2021 to 2024). These receptors' targets are unknown. The library came from the immunoSEQ multiplex PCR assay. In TCRdb, the immuneACCESS table is reduced to in-frame sequences with V and J assigned. These tables do not hold every clone; where another copy was compared, an unresolved V gene accounts for under half, and the others remain unexplained. The sample profile shows 70,000 to 75,000 clones; approximately 80% of them were found once. The ten largest clones capture roughly 1.9% of the sample. After less than 13 days of culture, CD4+ T cells were isolated with the EasySep CD4+ T cell isolation kit. The sample consisted of CD4+ T cells from PBMCs cultured without peptide, taken before COVID-19 vaccination. These receptor sequences come from a human donor who received a COVID-19 vaccine.

The chain has TRBV24-1 and TRBJ1-5; D is possibly TRBD1 (5 bases). CDR1 is KGHDR and CDR2 is SFDVKD in the germline V gene. The CDR3 is made up of 13 amino acids. V was shortened by 7 bases and J by 3 bases, with 9 bases between the two germline ends. For the CDR3, the DNA is TGTGCCACCAGGGCCAGGGACAATCAGCCCCAGCATTTT. Protein: CATRARDNQPQHF.

V is TRBV6-1 and J is TRBJ2-1; maybe TRBD1 (5 bases). Per the germline V gene, CDR1 is MNHNS and CDR2 is SASEGT. The CDR3 loop spans 15 amino acids. Trimming took 2 bases from V and 7 from J, leaving 15 bases between them. The CDR3 spells CASSESVAGKNEQFF. The CDR3 DNA follows: TGTGCCAGCAGTGAATCCGTCGCAGGGAAAAATGAGCAGTTCTTC.

The chain recombines TRBV5-1 with TRBJ1-4, with TRBD1 matching 12 bases. The junction had 6 bases not matched to a gene; V was cut back by 0 bases and J by 12 bases. This CDR3 spans 15 amino acids. The germline gives CDR1 SGHRS, CDR2 YFSETQ. The CDR3 region is CASSLEGQGARELFF. The CDR3 DNA reads TGCGCCAGCAGCTTGGAGGGACAGGGGGCCAGAGAACTGTTTTTT.

This chain joins TRBV7-9 and TRBJ2-5; 8 bases line up with TRBD2. This CDR3 has 17 residues. The V gene end was trimmed by 4 bases and the J gene end by 3 bases; junction bases not matched to a gene: 13. Germline CDR1 reads SEHNR; CDR2 reads FQNEAQ (reference sequence). The DNA for the CDR3 is TGTGCCAGCAGCTCAGCGGGAAGCGGGGGCCCTAAAGAGACCCAGTACTTC. As protein: CASSSAGSGGPKETQYF.

The chain carries TRBV7-8 and TRBJ2-4; 9 bases fit TRBD1. The CDR3 loop spans 15 amino acids. The V gene end was trimmed by 2 bases and the J gene end by 7 bases; junction bases not matched to a gene: 6. Germline lookup yields CDR1 SGHVS and CDR2 FQNEAQ. CDR3 bases: TGTGCCAGCAGCTTACCCGGGACAGGGATCAACATTCAGTACTTC. Its translation: CASSLPGTGINIQYF.